This record looks at one TCR beta chain sequence and its context. The antigen is undetermined. The germline gives CDR1 MNHEY, CDR2 SMNVEV (reference sequence). Deletions cut 6 bases from V and 7 bases from J, with 24 bases between. The length of the CDR3 is 16 residues. This record belongs to a study of graft-versus-host responses after intestinal transplantation. General study results and limits: Allografts from individuals with graft-donor T cell macrochimerism displayed high graft-versus-host to host-versus-graft clonal ratios. With peak circulating GvH clone levels came an association with early post-transplant HvG declines. Some GvH clones appeared in ileal mucosa or blood before recipient bone marrow.

Assay: immunoSEQ multiplex PCR; the TCRdb copy retains only in-frame clones and omits some. The sample lists some 140,000 clones, around 90% occurring once. The J gene is TRBJ1-2, the V gene TRBV27, with D tentatively TRBD1 (5 bases). The material was unstimulated CD4+ T cells sorted from spleen or lymph node cells, obtained before intestinal transplant. The source is a human donor who received an intestinal transplant. The CDR3 region is CASSPDAGTSFTGYTF. CDR3 coding DNA: TGTGCCAGCAGCCCGGATGCCGGGACCTCTTTTACTGGCTACACCTTC.